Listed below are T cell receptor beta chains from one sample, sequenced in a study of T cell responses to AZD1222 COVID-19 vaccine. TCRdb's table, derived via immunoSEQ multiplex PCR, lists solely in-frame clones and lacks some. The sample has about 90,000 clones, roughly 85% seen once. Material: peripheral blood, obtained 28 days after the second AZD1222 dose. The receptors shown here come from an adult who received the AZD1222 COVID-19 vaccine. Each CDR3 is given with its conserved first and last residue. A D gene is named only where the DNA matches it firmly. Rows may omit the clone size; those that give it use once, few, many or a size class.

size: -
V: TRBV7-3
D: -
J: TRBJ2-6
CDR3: CASSLTRSGANVLTF
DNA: TGTGCCAGCAGCTTAACCCGCTCTGGGGCCAACGTCCTGACTTTC

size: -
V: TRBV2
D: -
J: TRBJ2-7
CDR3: CASSEEMGLEQYF
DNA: TGTGCCAGCAGTGAAGAAATGGGTCTCGAGCAGTACTTC

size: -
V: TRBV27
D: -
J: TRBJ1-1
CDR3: CASSLSPPGQIEAFF
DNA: TGTGCCAGCAGTTTATCGCCCCCGGGTCAGATTGAAGCTTTCTTT

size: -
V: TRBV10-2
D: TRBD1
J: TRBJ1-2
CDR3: CASSELRQGAISVGYTF
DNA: TGCGCCAGCAGTGAGCTTCGACAGGGGGCGATAAGTGTGGGCTACACCTTC

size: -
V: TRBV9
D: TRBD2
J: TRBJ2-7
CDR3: CASSPTQLAGVGEQYF
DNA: TGTGCCAGCAGCCCAACCCAACTAGCGGGAGTGGGCGAGCAGTACTTC

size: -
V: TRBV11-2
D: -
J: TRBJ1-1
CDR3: CASSLSGTTNTEAFF
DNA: TGTGCCAGCAGCCTTTCTGGGACAACGAACACTGAAGCTTTCTTT

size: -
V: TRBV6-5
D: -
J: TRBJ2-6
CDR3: CASDNGANVLTF
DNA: TGTGCCAGCGATAATGGGGCCAACGTCCTGACTTTC

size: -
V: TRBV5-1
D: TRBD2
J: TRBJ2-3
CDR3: CASSLGLAGVDTQYF
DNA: TGCGCCAGCAGTTTAGGACTAGCGGGAGTGGATACGCAGTATTTT

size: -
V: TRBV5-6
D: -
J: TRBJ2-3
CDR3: CASSLYRSQSTDTQYF
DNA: TGTGCCAGCAGCTTGTACAGATCCCAAAGCACAGATACGCAGTATTTT

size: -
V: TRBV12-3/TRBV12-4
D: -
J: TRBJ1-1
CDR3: CASSLMGGTEAFF
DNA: TGTGCCAGCAGTCTGATGGGGGGCACTGAAGCTTTCTTT

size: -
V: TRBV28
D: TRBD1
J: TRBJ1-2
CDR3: CASSSTTGDYGYTF
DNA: TGTGCCAGCAGTTCGACGACAGGGGACTATGGCTACACCTTC

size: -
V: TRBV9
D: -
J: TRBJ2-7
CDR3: CASSVSGEAYEQYF
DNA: TGTGCCAGCAGCGTTTCAGGGGAAGCCTACGAGCAGTACTTC

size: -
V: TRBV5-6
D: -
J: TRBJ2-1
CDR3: CASSLPGLGGNEQFF
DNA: TGTGCCAGCAGCTTGCCCGGACTAGGGGGCAATGAGCAGTTCTTC

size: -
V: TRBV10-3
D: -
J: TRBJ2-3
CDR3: CAISESMGEGTDTQYF
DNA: TGTGCCATCAGTGAGTCGATGGGGGAGGGCACAGATACGCAGTATTTT

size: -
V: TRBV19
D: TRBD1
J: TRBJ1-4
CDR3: CASSIQSQGAVTNEKLFF
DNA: TGTGCCAGTAGCATCCAGAGTCAGGGGGCTGTAACTAATGAAAAACTGTTTTTT

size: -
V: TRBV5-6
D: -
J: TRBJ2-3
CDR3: CASSAQVDTQYF
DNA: TGTGCCAGCAGCGCTCAGGTAGATACGCAGTATTTT

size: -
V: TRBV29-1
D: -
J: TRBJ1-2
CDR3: CSVEPPGGSFYYGYTF
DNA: TGCAGCGTTGAACCCCCCGGGGGGTCCTTTTACTATGGCTACACCTTC

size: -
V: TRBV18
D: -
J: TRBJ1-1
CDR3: CASSPLGAVEAFF
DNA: TGTGCCAGCTCACCACTGGGAGCCGTCGAAGCTTTCTTT

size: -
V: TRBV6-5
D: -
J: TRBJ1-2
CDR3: CASSLSGDIYGYTF
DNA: TGTGCCAGCAGCCTCAGTGGAGACATCTATGGCTACACCTTC

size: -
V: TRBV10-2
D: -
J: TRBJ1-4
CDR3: CASSGGGREKLFF
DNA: TGCGCCAGCTCGGGGGGGGGCCGTGAAAAACTGTTTTTT

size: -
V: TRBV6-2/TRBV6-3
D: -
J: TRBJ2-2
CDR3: CASSNTPQGSGGELFF
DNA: TGTGCCAGCAGTAACACCCCTCAGGGGAGCGGCGGGGAGCTGTTTTTT

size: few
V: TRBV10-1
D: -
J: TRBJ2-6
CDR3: CASSAEGANVLTF
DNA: TGCGCCAGCAGTGCGGAGGGGGCCAACGTCCTGACTTTC

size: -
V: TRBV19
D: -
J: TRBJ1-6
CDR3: CASSMGQNPSPLHF
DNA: TGTGCCAGTAGTATGGGGCAGAATCCTTCACCCCTCCACTTT

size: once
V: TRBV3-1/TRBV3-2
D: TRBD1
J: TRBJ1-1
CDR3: CASSLTGETEAFF
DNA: TGTGCCAGCAGCCTAACAGGGGAAACTGAAGCTTTCTTT

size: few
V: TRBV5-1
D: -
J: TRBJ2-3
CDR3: CASSPGGTDTQYF
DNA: TGCGCCAGCAGCCCGGGGGGCACAGATACGCAGTATTTT

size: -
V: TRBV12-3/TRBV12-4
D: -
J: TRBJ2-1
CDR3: CASSLILGNEQFF
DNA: TGTGCCAGCAGTTTGATCCTAGGCAATGAGCAGTTCTTC

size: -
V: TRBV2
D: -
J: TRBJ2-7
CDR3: CASSEGTLGF
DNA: TGTGCCAGCAGTGAAGGGACCTTGGGATTC

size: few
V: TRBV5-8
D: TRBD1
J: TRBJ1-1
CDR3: CASNYRGLGTEAFF
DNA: TGTGCCAGCAACTACAGGGGGCTAGGGACTGAAGCTTTCTTT

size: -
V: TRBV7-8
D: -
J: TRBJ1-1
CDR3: CASSLGSWSTEAFF
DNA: TGTGCCAGCAGCTTAGGTTCCTGGAGCACTGAAGCTTTCTTT

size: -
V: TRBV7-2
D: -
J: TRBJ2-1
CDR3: CASSLGRQREEFF
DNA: TGTGCCAGCAGCTTAGGCAGGCAGCGCGAGGAGTTCTTC

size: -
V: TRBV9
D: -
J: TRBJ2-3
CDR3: CASSVQHTTDTQYF
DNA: TGTGCCAGCAGCGTACAGCATACCACAGATACGCAGTATTTT

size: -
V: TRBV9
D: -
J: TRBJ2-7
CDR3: CASSGDKSYEQYF
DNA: TGTGCCAGCAGCGGTGACAAGTCCTACGAGCAGTACTTC

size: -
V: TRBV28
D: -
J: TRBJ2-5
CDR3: CASSREETQYF
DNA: TGTGCCAGCAGTAGAGAAGAGACCCAGTACTTC

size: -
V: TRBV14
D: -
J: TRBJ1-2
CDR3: CASSEAAMGGYTF
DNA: TGTGCCAGCAGCGAAGCCGCTATGGGGGGCTACACCTTC

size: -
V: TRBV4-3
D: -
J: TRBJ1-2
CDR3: CASSQVDGGEHGYTF
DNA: TGCGCCAGCAGCCAAGTAGATGGGGGGGAGCATGGCTACACCTTC

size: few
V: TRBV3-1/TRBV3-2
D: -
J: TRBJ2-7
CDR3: CASSQVGPRSYEQYF
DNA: TGTGCCAGCAGCCAAGTGGGACCCCGCTCCTACGAGCAGTACTTC

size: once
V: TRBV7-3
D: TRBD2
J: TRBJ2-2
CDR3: CASSSGLATGELFF
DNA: TGTGCCAGCAGCTCAGGACTAGCCACCGGGGAGCTGTTTTTT

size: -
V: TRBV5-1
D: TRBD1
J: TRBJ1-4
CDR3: CASAPQQGQGSQKLFF
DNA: TGCGCCAGCGCCCCCCAACAGGGACAGGGGTCCCAAAAACTGTTTTTT

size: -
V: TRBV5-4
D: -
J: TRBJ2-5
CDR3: CASSFVGSGETQYF
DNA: TGTGCCAGCAGCTTTGTTGGGTCGGGGGAGACCCAGTACTTC

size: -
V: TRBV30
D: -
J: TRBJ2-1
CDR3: CAWRGLGTYNEQFF
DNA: TGTGCCTGGAGGGGCTTGGGGACCTACAATGAGCAGTTCTTC

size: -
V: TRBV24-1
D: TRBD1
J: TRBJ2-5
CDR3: CATSDASDRGKQETQYF
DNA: TGTGCCACCAGTGATGCCTCGGACAGGGGAAAACAAGAGACCCAGTACTTC

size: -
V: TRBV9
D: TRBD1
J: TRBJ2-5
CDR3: CASSLRTGDQGETQYF
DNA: TGTGCCAGCAGCCTCAGGACAGGGGACCAGGGAGAGACCCAGTACTTC

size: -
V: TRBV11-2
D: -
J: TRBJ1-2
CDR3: CASSLRLGIPTNYGYTF
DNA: TGTGCCAGCAGCTTAAGGCTAGGTATACCTACTAACTATGGCTACACCTTC

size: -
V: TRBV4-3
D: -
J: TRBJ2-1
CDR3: CASSQGLRNEQFF
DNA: TGCGCCAGCAGCCAAGGCTTGAGGAATGAGCAGTTCTTC

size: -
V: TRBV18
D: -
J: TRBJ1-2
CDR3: CASSPEGFNYGYTF
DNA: TGTGCCAGCTCACCGGAGGGATTCAACTATGGCTACACCTTC

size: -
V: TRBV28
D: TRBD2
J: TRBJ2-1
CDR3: CASSPRTSGYHEQFF
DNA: TGTGCCAGCAGTCCGCGGACTAGCGGGTACCATGAGCAGTTCTTC